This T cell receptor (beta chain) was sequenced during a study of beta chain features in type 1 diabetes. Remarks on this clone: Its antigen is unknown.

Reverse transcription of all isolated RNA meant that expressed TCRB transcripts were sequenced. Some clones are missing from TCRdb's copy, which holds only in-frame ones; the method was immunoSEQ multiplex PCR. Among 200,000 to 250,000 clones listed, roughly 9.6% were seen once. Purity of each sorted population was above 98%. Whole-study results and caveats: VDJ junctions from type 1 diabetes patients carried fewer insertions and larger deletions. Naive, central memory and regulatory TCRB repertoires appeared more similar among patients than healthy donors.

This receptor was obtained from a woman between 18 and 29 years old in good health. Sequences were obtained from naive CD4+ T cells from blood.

This CDR3 is CASSDWTSGGTQYF. The CDR3 region has the DNA TGCGCCAGCAGTGATTGGACTAGCGGGGGGACCCAGTACTTC. The genes are TRBV10-1 and TRBJ2-5; 13 nucleotides agree with TRBD2. Germline lookup yields CDR1 WNHNN and CDR2 SYGVQD (reference sequence). The CDR3 has 14 residues. With V trimmed by 3 bases and J by 7 bases, 2 bases remained unmatched.